Sequencing of this T cell receptor beta chain was carried out in a study of OX40 agonist ivuxolimab in advanced cancers. Germline V gene lookup returns CDR1 SGDLS and CDR2 YYNGEE. V shed 0 bases and J 3 bases; nucleotides not matched to a gene: 6. The CDR3 spans 15 residues. This table comes from immunoSEQ multiplex PCR, and its TCRdb copy is limited to in-frame clones, with some not included. Here the sample spans 40,000 to 60,000 clones, around 93% being singletons. The sample consisted of CD4+ or CD8+ T cells sorted from blood, taken in a trial of the OX40 agonist ivuxolimab. This clonotype was sampled from an adult with an advanced solid tumor such as melanoma, head and neck, liver or kidney cancer. V is TRBV9 and J is TRBJ2-7, with TRBD2 identical over 7 bases. As DNA, the CDR3 is TGTGCCAGCAGCGTAGACGGAGCGGGACGCTACGAGCAGTACTTC. The encoded protein is CASSVDGAGRYEQYF.